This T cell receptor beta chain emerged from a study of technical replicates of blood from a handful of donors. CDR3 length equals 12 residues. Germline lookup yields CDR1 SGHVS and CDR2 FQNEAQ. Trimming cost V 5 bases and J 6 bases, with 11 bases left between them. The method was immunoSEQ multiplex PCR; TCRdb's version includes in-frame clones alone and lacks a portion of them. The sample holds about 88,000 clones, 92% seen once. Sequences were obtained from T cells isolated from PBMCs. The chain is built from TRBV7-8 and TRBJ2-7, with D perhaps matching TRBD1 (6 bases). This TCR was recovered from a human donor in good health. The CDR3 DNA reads TGTGCCAGCAGCAACACAGGGTCCGAGCAGTACTTC. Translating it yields CASSNTGSEQYF.